The clone carrying this TCR beta chain was observed at least ten times. What it binds is unknown. The library targeted TCRbeta and was prepared with unique molecular identifiers. TCRdb processed the PCR reads anew with MiXCR; each CDR3 protein has one entry. Among hundreds of thousands of distinct CDR3 sequences listed, 10% to 15% were seen once. The sample comes from a study of T-cell reconstitution after alpha-beta-depleted transplantation in children. CDR1 MNHNS and CDR2 SASEGT come from the germline V gene. The trim removed 6 bases at V and 4 bases at J, leaving 9 bases unmatched. This CDR3 region has 14 residues. Whole-study results and caveats: Reportedly, only several hundred clones from non-depleted graft cells drove alpha-beta T-cell counts at about two months. At the one-year point after transplant, T-cell counts and TCRbeta diversity were found to come mostly from T cells that had been newly produced.

The starting material was PBMCs, obtained before TCRalphabeta/CD19-depleted stem cell transplant. The chain employs TRBV6-1 and TRBJ2-7; 7 nucleotides align to TRBD1. This receptor was identified in a girl aged 2-15 years with congenital amegakaryocytic thrombocytopenia, due to receive a stem cell transplant. The CDR3 region is CASRAGTVIYEQYF. The CDR3 DNA follows: TGTGCCAGCAGGGCTGGGACAGTTATTTACGAGCAGTACTTC.